Listed below are T cell receptor beta chains from one sample, sequenced in a study of T cells in Graves' hyperthyroidism and ophthalmopathy. TCRdb reprocessed the multiplex PCR reads via MiXCR and lists one record per CDR3 protein. The table shows about 560,000 distinct CDR3 sequences, with 14% occurring only once. The source material was blood. These receptors originate from a middle-aged woman with Graves' hyperthyroidism. Both conserved end residues are part of each CDR3. The order of the fields is clone size, D gene, V gene, J gene, CDR3 DNA, CDR3 protein. The D gene is left open where the match is weak. Rows give clone size only sometimes, using once, few, many, or a class for an expanded clone.

few	TRBD1	TRBV3-1	TRBJ1-5	TGTGCCAGCAGCCCCCAGGGACAGAGCAATCAGCCCCAGCATTTT	CASSPQGQSNQPQHF
many	TRBD1	TRBV4-1	TRBJ1-5	TGCGCCAGCACCGCAGAGGTGATGGGGACAGCCAATCAGCCCCAGCATTTT	CASTAEVMGTANQPQHF
few	TRBD1	TRBV25-1	TRBJ1-1	TGTGCCAGCGCGGGACAGGGAGGCACTGAAGCTTTCTTT	CASAGQGGTEAFF
many	-	TRBV5-1	TRBJ2-1	TGCGCCAGCAGCTACAGGATCGATCGGGGTGAGCAGTTCTTC	CASSYRIDRGEQFF
-	TRBD2	TRBV20-1	TRBJ2-2	TGCAGTGCAAGCCGGTCTAGCGGGGCCACCGGGGAGCTGTTTTTT	CSASRSSGATGELFF
once	TRBD1	TRBV6-6	TRBJ1-4	TGTGCCAGCAGTTACTCGGGACAGGGATATGAAAAACTGTTTTTT	CASSYSGQGYEKLFF
many	-	TRBV12-3/TRBV12-4	TRBJ2-7	TGTGCCAGCAGCTGGGGCGGGGCAAGGTACGAGCAGTACTTC	CASSWGGARYEQYF
few	TRBD2	TRBV29-1	TRBJ2-3	TGCAGCGTGCCGGGACTAGCGGGACCTAGCACAGATACGCAGTATTTT	CSVPGLAGPSTDTQYF
-	-	TRBV19	TRBJ1-1	TGTGCCAGTAGTATTGGTATGAACGCTGAAGCTTTCTTT	CASSIGMNAEAFF
many	-	TRBV28	TRBJ1-1	TGTGCCAGCAGGGGTAGGACCGGCGAAGCTTTCTTT	CASRGRTGEAFF
-	-	TRBV5-6	TRBJ1-1	TGTGCCAGCAGCTTGATGGGGAACACTGAAGCTTTCTTT	CASSLMGNTEAFF
many	-	TRBV9	TRBJ2-7	TGTGCCAGCACTCGGGGCATTAGCGACGAGCAGTACTTC	CASTRGISDEQYF
many	-	TRBV3-1	TRBJ1-2	TGTGCCAGCAGCCCAACAGGGAGTGGCTACACCTTC	CASSPTGSGYTF
many	-	TRBV30	TRBJ2-2	TGTGCCTGGAGTAAGAACACCGGGGAGCTGTTTTTT	CAWSKNTGELFF
few	TRBD2	TRBV5-4	TRBJ2-7	TGTGCCAGCAGCCCGCCCCGGACTAGTGCCGACGAGCAGTACTTC	CASSPPRTSADEQYF
-	-	TRBV7-2	TRBJ2-3	TGTGCCAGCAGCCCCGTGACTAGTATAGGCACAGATACGCAGTATTTT	CASSPVTSIGTDTQYF
many	TRBD2	TRBV5-1	TRBJ2-3	TGCGCCAGCAGCTTGGGTAGCGGGAGGGCCCGAGGAGATACGCAGTATTTT	CASSLGSGRARGDTQYF
many	-	TRBV2	TRBJ2-5	TGTGCCACCCGGACGGGGGGCACCACTCAAGAGACCCAGTACTTC	CATRTGGTTQETQYF
-	TRBD1	TRBV6-1	TRBJ2-6	TGTGCCAGCAGTGCCACCAGGGGGCTTTTCGGAAGCTCTGGGGCCAACGTCCTGACTTTC	CASSATRGLFGSSGANVLTF
many	-	TRBV18	TRBJ1-5	TGTGCCAGCTCACGGGATATCAATCAGCCCCAGCATTTT	CASSRDINQPQHF
many	TRBD2	TRBV30	TRBJ2-7	TGTGCCTGGGAGCGGGAGGGCGAGCAGTACTTC	CAWEREGEQYF
-	TRBD1	TRBV9	TRBJ2-3	TGTGCCAGCAGCGGCACAGGGGGATTAATCACAGATACGCAGTATTTT	CASSGTGGLITDTQYF
many	-	TRBV20-1	TRBJ2-3	TGCAGTGCTAGGGTACTAGCTGGGCGCACAGATACGCAGTATTTT	CSARVLAGRTDTQYF
few	-	TRBV29-1	TRBJ2-1	TGCAGCGTTGAAACATGGGGCGCCTACAATGAGCAGTTCTTC	CSVETWGAYNEQFF
many	TRBD1	TRBV2	TRBJ2-3	TGTGCCAGCAGTGACCCGGGACAGGGTATAGATACGCAGTATTTT	CASSDPGQGIDTQYF
few	TRBD1	TRBV2	TRBJ2-5	TGTGCCACAAGGACAGGGGAAACAGAGACCCAGTACTTC	CATRTGETETQYF